The clone carrying this TCR beta chain was seen many times. What it binds is unknown. The CDR3 extends over 13 amino acids. Trimming took off 3 bases at V and 6 bases at J, with 11 bases between the two ends. This sample was taken from a study of post-analysis software for immune sequencing data. Overall study findings and caveats: A few TRBV segments occurring more often in patients than controls included TRBV5-6, TRBV5-1 and TRBV20-1. Normalized Chao1 diversity was significantly reduced in patients versus controls. Pronounced co-clustering by F measure was evident among identically batched samples.

Sequencing libraries made from TCR beta cDNA carried unique molecular identifiers. TCRdb re-derived calls from the PCR reads in MiXCR, one entry per CDR3 protein. Here the sample spans about 200,000 distinct CDR3 sequences, over 25% being singletons. The sample consisted of blood. This rearrangement joins TRBV12-3 or TRBV12-4 to TRBJ1-2; tentative D call: TRBD1 (6 bases). The receptor was derived from a girl younger than 18 with multiple sclerosis. Written as DNA, the CDR3 is TGTGCCAGCAGTTTCCCCAGGGGCGATGGCTACACCTTC. It is translated as CASSFPRGDGYTF.